This T cell receptor (beta chain) stems from a study of blood T cell repertoires in COVID-19. Study as a whole: Samples of COVID-19 (acute and convalescent) were obtained from the United States, Italy and Spain. PBMCs, B-cell-depleted T cells, or T cells provided the cDNA or gDNA that made up the material.

The V gene end was trimmed by 4 bases and the J gene end by 0 bases; junction bases not matched to a gene: 1. The CDR3 runs 15 residues. Germline V lookup: CDR1 SGHRS, CDR2 YFSETQ. Produced via immunoSEQ multiplex PCR; TCRdb's table is partial and in-frame only. The table lists some 320,000 clones, around 87% of them singletons. The sample was peripheral blood. This TCR derives from a woman aged 50 to 60 who had recovered from COVID-19. The chain couples TRBV5-1 to TRBJ2-6; 7 bases are shared with TRBD2. The CDR3 DNA reads TGCGCCAGCAGCGGGACTATCTCTGGGGCCAACGTCCTGACTTTC. It specifies CASSGTISGANVLTF.